This T cell receptor beta chain appears in the sequencing data of a study of shared clonotypes between healthy human individuals. The CDR3 consists of 15 residues. Between the trimmed V and J ends, which lost 1 base and 2 bases, there was a span of 11 bases. The germline CDR1 and CDR2 sequences are MNHEY and SMNVEV (reference sequence). Source study methods: ImmunoSEQ yielded junction-only sequences lacking quality scores, so filtering differed. Generated by immunoSEQ multiplex PCR, the TCRdb table keeps only in-frame clones and is missing some. The D gene and trimming were derived from the DNA, and the V and J assignments and clone size from that table. The data show about 980,000 clones, around 80% seen once. Study-wide points: The study found about 5.1% of naive CD4 clonotypes shared across several donors. Blood was the sole source, and tissue repertoires probably differ.

The authors divided CD4+ cells into CD45RA+ naive and CD45RA-negative memory subsets. In its sample, this clone was seen once. Its antigen is as yet unknown. Sequencing was done on a sample of memory CD4+ T cells sorted from blood. Specified subset: CD45RA-negative fraction. The clonotype originates from a man aged 18 to 35 in good health. The chain has TRBV27 and TRBJ1-2, with no clear D. This CDR3 reads CASSLYDKGNYGYTF. Here the CDR3 DNA reads TGTGCCAGCAGTTTATATGACAAGGGAAACTATGGCTACACCTTC.